The entry below gives a single T cell receptor (beta chain) sequence along with its context. This specimen belongs to a study of control samples from healthy donors and cancer patients. This CDR3 is 12 amino acids long. Per the germline V gene, CDR1 is SGHDT and CDR2 is YYEEEE. V gave up 4 bases and J gave up 8 bases, with 12 bases separating them. Clones were sequenced by immunoSEQ multiplex PCR, and TCRdb holds only the in-frame ones, with some missing. The profile shows some 130,000 clones, roughly 91% of them singletons. Sequencing input: PBMCs. This clonotype originated in a man aged 45-65 years with head and neck cancer. The V gene is TRBV5-6, the J gene TRBJ1-2; tentative D call: TRBD1 (5 bases). CDR3 in amino acids: CASSPGTVGYTF. The CDR3 DNA follows: TGTGCCAGCAGCCCCGGGACGGTCGGCTACACCTTC.